Shown below are 17 T cell receptor beta chains from a single sample sequenced in a study of tumor-infiltrating lymphocytes in primary liver carcinoma. Both blood RNA, taken from unsorted whole blood, and germline DNA were extracted. The investigators made TCR beta cDNA from about 500 ng total RNA, using a constant-region primer. Investigators got TCR beta libraries out of three nested multiplex PCR rounds, done with slightly modified ARM-PCR. In the first two PCR rounds, TRBV1-TRBV30 forward primers were paired with a C-beta reverse primer, and each round lasted around 10 cycles. TCRdb re-called the multiplex PCR reads with MiXCR, one entry per CDR3 protein. The profile shows 310,000 or so distinct CDR3 sequences, nearly 60% of them singletons. Sequenced sample: peripheral blood. All receptors derive from a woman aged 25-40 years with primary liver carcinoma and hepatitis B virus infection.

A note on this clonotype: Lacking the conserved final phenylalanine or tryptophan, this CDR3 likely reflects a read error. The chain recombines TRBV28 with TRBJ2-6; D may be TRBD1 or TRBD2 (6 bases each). The germline V gene encodes CDR1 MDHEN and CDR2 SYDVKM. Trimming took 3 bases from V and 3 from J, leaving 12 bases between them. This CDR3 spans 16 amino acids. The CDR3 loop is CASSLGGAFGANVLTL. The CDR3, as DNA: TGTGCCAGCAGTTTGGGGGGCGCTTTTGGGGCCAACGTCCTGACTTTA.

As concerns this clonotype: The junction departs from germline at one end; a sequencing error may be responsible. The chain uses TRBV4-1 and TRBJ1-5; the D gene is possibly TRBD1 (5 bases). Per the germline V gene, CDR1 is MGHRA and CDR2 is YSYEKL. This CDR3 contains 16 residues. Here the CDR3 reads CASSRTAEAGNQPQHF. The DNA for the CDR3 is TGCGCCAGCAGCCGGACGGCCGAGGCAGGGAACCAGCCCCAACATTTT.

The table lists this clonotype with a count of one. A much larger clone lies one base from this, so it may be a read error. The rearrangement joins TRBV12-3 or TRBV12-4 to TRBJ2-5; D not resolved. This CDR3 is built from 13 residues. The CDR3 here is CASRLGSQEAQYF. CDR3 DNA: TGTGCCAGCAGACTGGGGTCCCAAGAGGCCCAGTACTTC.

The J gene is TRBJ1-4, the V gene TRBV12-3 or TRBV12-4, with TRBD1 identical over 7 bases. The trim removed 5 bases at V and 13 bases at J, leaving 7 bases unmatched. The CDR3 has 12 residues. The CDR3 region has the DNA TGTGCCAGCAGTCGACAGGGACGAAGACTGTTTTTT. Protein: CASSRQGRRLFF.

Worth noting for this clonotype: This may arise from a read error, as a much more abundant clone is one base away. This chain uses TRBV6-6 with TRBJ2-7; D unresolved. The V gene lost 6 bases and the J gene lost 7 bases, with 16 bases spanning the gap. The CDR3 is made up of 13 amino acids. The germline gives CDR1 MNHNY, CDR2 SVGAGI (reference sequence). The CDR3: CASSQRPPREQYF. The CDR3 DNA follows: TGTGCCAGCAGCCAAAGACCCCCTCGGGAGCAGTACTTC.

This clonotype has at least ten counts. The chain is built from TRBV6-5 and TRBJ1-2; unclear D gene. In germline, CDR1 is MNHEY, CDR2 SVGAGI. This CDR3 is built from 15 residues. Trimming took off 0 bases at V and 3 bases at J, with 11 bases between the two ends. Here the CDR3 DNA reads TGTGCCAGCAGTTACTCGAGCCGATGGGACTATGGCTACACCTTC. It specifies CASSYSSRWDYGYTF.

Points on this clonotype: This could be a read error, since a much larger clone is one nucleotide away. V gene TRBV12-3 or TRBV12-4 combines with J gene TRBJ2-1, with 9 bases matching TRBD2. The CDR3 sequence is 16 residues long. The CDR3 region is CASSSPSGRKYNEQSF. CDR3 DNA: TGTGCCAGCAGTTCCCCCAGCGGGAGGAAATACAATGAGCAGTCCTTC.

On this clonotype itself: Germline and junction disagree at one end, which may indicate a read error. The rearrangement uses TRBV4-1 and TRBJ1-5; D is unresolved. This CDR3 region has 16 residues. Germline CDR1 MGHRA, CDR2 YSYEKL. The CDR3 spells CAGSQEGGSDRQPQHF. In DNA, the CDR3 is TGCGCCGGCAGCCAAGAGGGAGGGAGCGATCGTCAGCCCCAGCATTTT.

This clonotype was counted many times. CDR3 region: CASSGGRGTAYNSPLHF. In nucleotides, the CDR3 is TGTGCCAGCAGTGGTGGTAGAGGGACGGCTTATAATTCACCCCTCCACTTT. V gene TRBV6-1 combines with J gene TRBJ1-6; the D gene is possibly TRBD1 (5 bases). Trimming took off 4 bases at V and 4 bases at J, with 17 bases between the two ends. The length of the CDR3 is 17 residues. Germline CDR1 MNHNS, CDR2 SASEGT.

This chain uses TRBV7-9 with TRBJ2-5; D is undetermined. Germline V CDR1 and CDR2: SEHNR, FQNEAQ (reference sequence). Trimming shortened V by 6 bases and J by 5 bases, and 22 bases separated the two germline ends. This CDR3 has 16 amino acids. CDR3 sequence reads: CASRHAAVLSQETQYF. As DNA, the CDR3 is TGTGCCAGCAGGCACGCTGCGGTGCTATCCCAGGAGACCCAGTACTTC.

A remark on this clonotype: A much larger clone differs by one base, so this may be a read error. V and J are TRBV29-1 and TRBJ2-3; tentative D call: TRBD1 (5 bases). Germline loops: CDR1 SQVTM, CDR2 ANQGSEA. This CDR3 is built from 14 residues. The CDR3 sequence is CNVGWGQARDTQYF. CDR3 in DNA: TGCAACGTTGGTTGGGGCCAGGCCCGGGATACGCAGTATTTT.

J is TRBJ2-1 and V is TRBV6-5, with D possibly being TRBD2 (6 bases). The CDR3 sequence is 14 residues long. Deletions cut 7 bases from V and 3 bases from J, with 13 bases between. Per the germline V gene, CDR1 is MNHEY and CDR2 is SVGAGI. The CDR3 reads CASTPGRDYNEQFF. The DNA of the CDR3 is TGTGCCAGCACCCCCGGGCGGGACTACAATGAGCAGTTCTTC.

As to this clonotype: The junction does not match germline at one end; this may be a read error. CDR3 in amino acids: CATSLVPYRRAYNEQFF. As DNA, the CDR3 is TGTGCCACCAGTTTAGTCCCATATCGACGGGCCTACAATGAGCAGTTCTTC. The chain joins TRBV12-3 or TRBV12-4 to TRBJ2-1; D uncertain. The CDR3 runs to 17 residues.

About this clonotype: Its ends do not fully match the called genes, so a read error is possible. The chain joins TRBV29-1 to TRBJ1-1; D not certain. Per the germline V gene, CDR1 is SQVTM and CDR2 is ANQGSEA. The CDR3 sequence is 13 residues long. The CDR3 nucleotides read TGTAGCGTTGCAACTCAACTGAACACTGATGCTTTCTTT. It yields the protein CSVATQLNTDAFF.

The V and J genes are TRBV4-1 and TRBJ1-3; the match to TRBD1 covers 10 bases. Germline assignment: CDR1 MGHRA and CDR2 YSYEKL. The CDR3 is 16 residues long. The V and J ends lost 0 bases and 3 bases, in that order; junction bases with no gene match: 2. CDR3 bases: TGCGCCAGCAGCCAAGAGACAGGGGGCCGTGGAAACACCATATATTTT. This gives the protein CASSQETGGRGNTIYF.

Of note for this clonotype: It is likely a read error, because the conserved phenylalanine at the end of the CDR3 is missing. It is unclear where the CDR3 begins or ends on the DNA, so no DNA is shown, and the CDR3 is as TCRdb lists it. The chain uses TRBV11-2 and TRBJ2-3; TRBD1 is the table's D call, not checked against the DNA. Germline CDR1 is SGHAT and CDR2 is FQNNGV. Ends included, the CDR3 has 16 residues. The CDR3 loop is CASTSRPGTSTDTQYS.

V usage is TRBV11-2 and J usage is TRBJ2-4, with TRBD2 matching over 7 bases. CDR3 length equals 15 residues. CDR1 SGHAT and CDR2 FQNNGV come from the germline V gene. Trimming at V came to 5 bases and at J to 7 bases, leaving 11 bases not matched to a gene. The CDR3 DNA follows: TGTGCCAGCAGCCCAGCTAGGCTAGCGGCGAACATTCAGTACTTC. Its protein is CASSPARLAANIQYF.